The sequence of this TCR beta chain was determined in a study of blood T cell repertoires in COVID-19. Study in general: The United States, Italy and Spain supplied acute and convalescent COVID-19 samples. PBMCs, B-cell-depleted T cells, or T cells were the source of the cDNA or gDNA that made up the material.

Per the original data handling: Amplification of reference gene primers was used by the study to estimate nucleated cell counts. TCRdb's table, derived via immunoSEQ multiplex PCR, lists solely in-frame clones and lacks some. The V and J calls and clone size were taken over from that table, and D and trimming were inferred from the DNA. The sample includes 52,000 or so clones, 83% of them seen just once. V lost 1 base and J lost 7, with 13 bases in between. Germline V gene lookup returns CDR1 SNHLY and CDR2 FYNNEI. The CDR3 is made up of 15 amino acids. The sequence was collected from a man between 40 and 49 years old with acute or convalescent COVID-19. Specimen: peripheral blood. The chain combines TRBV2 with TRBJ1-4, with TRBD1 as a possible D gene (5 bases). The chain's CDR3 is CASSEGEGGGEKLFF. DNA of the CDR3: TGTGCCAGCAGTGAAGGAGAGGGCGGGGGTGAAAAACTGTTTTTT. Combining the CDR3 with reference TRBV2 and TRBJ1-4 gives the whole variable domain EPEVTQTPSHQVTQMGQEVILRCVPISNHLYFYWYRQILGQKVEFLVSFYNNEISEKSEIFDDQFSVERPDGSNFTLKIRSTKLEDSAMYFCASSEGEGGGEKLFFGSGTQLSVL.